What follows is one TCR beta chain and its context. The antigen remains unidentified. These data come from a study of cytomegalovirus exposure and HLA in healthy donors. Points from the study as a whole: A later analysis revealed that TCR association rates differed between HLA loci, peaking at DRB1 and bottoming out at HLA-C. Later analysis suggested most CMV-associated TCR beta chains were HLA-restricted.

Trimming at V came to 0 bases and at J to 5 bases, leaving 5 bases not matched to a gene. From germline, CDR1 is MNHEY and CDR2 SVGAGI. This CDR3 has 16 residues. Use of 60 Vbeta and 13 Jbeta primers characterized the PCR. Authors' methods: Among the unique TCR beta chains that a later analysis counted, about 84 million in all, some 10 million were shared. Assay: immunoSEQ multiplex PCR; the TCRdb copy retains only in-frame clones and omits some. D and trimming were read from the DNA, whereas the V and J calls and clone size are those reported in that table. This table has 150,000 to 200,000 clones, around 85% appearing once.

The TCR originated in a woman between 50 and 59 years old in good health and CMV-seronegative. This chain connects TRBV6-5 to TRBJ2-7; 12 bases agree with TRBD1. Sequenced sample: PBMCs. The CDR3 nucleotides read TGTGCCAGCAGTTACTCCGGGACAGGGGGCTTCAACGAGCAGTACTTC. The encoded protein is CASSYSGTGGFNEQYF.